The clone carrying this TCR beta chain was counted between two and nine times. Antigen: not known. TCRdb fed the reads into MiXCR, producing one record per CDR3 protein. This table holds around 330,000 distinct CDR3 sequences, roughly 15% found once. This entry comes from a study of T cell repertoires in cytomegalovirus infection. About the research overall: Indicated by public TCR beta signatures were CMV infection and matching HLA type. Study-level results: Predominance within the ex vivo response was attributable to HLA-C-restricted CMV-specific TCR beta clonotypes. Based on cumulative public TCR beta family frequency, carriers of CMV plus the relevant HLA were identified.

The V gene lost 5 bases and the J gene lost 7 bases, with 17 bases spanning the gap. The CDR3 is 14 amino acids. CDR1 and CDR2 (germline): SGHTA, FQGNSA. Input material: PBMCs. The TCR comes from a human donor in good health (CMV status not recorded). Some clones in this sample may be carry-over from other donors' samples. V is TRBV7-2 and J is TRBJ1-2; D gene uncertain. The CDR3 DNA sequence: TGTGCCAGCAGCCCCAAGACTGTGATACGTGGCTACACCTTC. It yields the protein CASSPKTVIRGYTF.